The sequence of this T cell receptor (beta chain) was determined in a study of shared clonotypes between healthy human individuals. TCRdb keeps only in-frame clones here, not all; method: immunoSEQ multiplex PCR. The sample includes over 1.5 million clones, under 99% of them seen just once. The V gene lost 5 bases and the J gene lost 7 bases, with 20 bases spanning the gap. The germline V gene has CDR1 MDHEN and CDR2 SYDVKM. The CDR3 extends over 15 amino acids. This sequence was found in a man aged 30-40 years in good health. The sample was naive CD4+ T cells sorted from blood. As for subset: CD45RA+ positively selected. The rearrangement links TRBV28 to TRBJ1-2; D possibly corresponds to TRBD1 (6 bases). CDR3 in DNA: TGTGCCAGCAGTAGCGTTGGGGCAGGGGAGTCTGGCTACACCTTC. Its protein is CASSSVGAGESGYTF.